This note documents a single T cell receptor beta chain sequence. This sample stems from a study of blood T cell repertoires in COVID-19. Study-wide context: COVID-19 samples, acute and convalescent, were from the United States, Italy and Spain. T cells, B-cell-depleted T cells, or PBMCs provided the cDNA or gDNA that served as material.

The V gene end was trimmed by 0 bases and the J gene end by 5 bases; junction bases not matched to a gene: 13. Germline V gives CDR1 SGHTA, CDR2 FQGNSA. The CDR3 covers 18 residues. Some clones are missing from TCRdb's copy, which holds only in-frame ones; the method was immunoSEQ multiplex PCR. The sample carries about 93,000 clones, 90% recorded once. This clonotype was sampled from a human donor with active COVID-19. The donor label of this sample is uncertain. The sequenced sample consisted of peripheral blood. The chain has TRBV7-2 and TRBJ1-1, with 9 bases aligning to TRBD1. CDR3 coding DNA: TGTGCCAGCAGCTTAGCGATAGTTTCCGGGGGACAGGGAACTGAAGCTTTCTTT. Translation: CASSLAIVSGGQGTEAFF.